These 8 T cell receptor beta chains were sequenced from one sample in a study of blood T cell repertoires in COVID-19. Clones were sequenced by immunoSEQ multiplex PCR, and TCRdb holds only the in-frame ones, with some missing. Of 55,000 to 75,000 clones in the sample, 90% were seen once. Sequencing was carried out using peripheral blood. Every receptor here comes from a man aged 55-75 years with acute or convalescent COVID-19.

The chain employs TRBV2 and TRBJ1-2; 8 bases align to TRBD1. Trimming at V came to 4 bases and at J to 4 bases, leaving 14 bases not matched to a gene. CDR3 length: 17 amino acids. Germline assignment: CDR1 SNHLY and CDR2 FYNNEI. The chain's CDR3 is CASSVRQGIQVSYGYTF. In nucleotides, the CDR3 is TGTGCCAGCAGTGTTCGACAGGGGATTCAGGTGTCCTATGGCTACACCTTC.

The chain joins TRBV3-1 (or the pseudogene TRBV3-2) to TRBJ1-1; D not resolved. V shed 1 base and J shed 1 base, with 4 bases lying between them. Germline values: CDR1 LGHDT, CDR2 YNNKEL (reference sequence). The CDR3 length is 13 residues. The CDR3 nucleotides are TGTGCCAGCAGCCAAGGAGGGAACACTGAAGCTTTCTTT. It specifies CASSQGGNTEAFF.

V and J are TRBV6-5 and TRBJ2-7; no clear D. The CDR3 totals 13 residues. Germline CDR1 reads MNHEY; CDR2 reads SVGAGI. Between the trimmed V and J ends, which lost 6 bases and 1 base, there was a span of 10 bases. The CDR3 nucleotides read TGTGCCAGCAGGGAGATTGCATCCTACGAGCAGTACTTC. It is translated as CASREIASYEQYF.

The chain links TRBV28 to TRBJ2-3; D may be TRBD1 (6 bases). The germline gives CDR1 MDHEN, CDR2 SYDVKM. This CDR3 has 15 amino acids. The V and J ends lost 6 bases and 0 bases respectively, with 13 bases between them. CDR3 residues: CASRPTGPSTDTQYF. CDR3 sequence (DNA): TGTGCCAGCAGGCCCACAGGGCCTAGCACAGATACGCAGTATTTT.

This chain uses TRBV30 with TRBJ1-3, with D perhaps matching TRBD1 (6 bases). The CDR3 length is 14 residues. The germline V gene encodes CDR1 GTSNPN and CDR2 SVGIG (reference sequence). V lost 3 bases, J lost 0 bases, and 9 bases lay in between. CDR3 in DNA: TGTGCCTGGAGAGGGGGAACCTCTGGAAACACCATATATTTT. This sequence encodes CAWRGGTSGNTIYF.

The genes are TRBV19 and TRBJ2-7, with D possibly matching TRBD1 (6 bases). The length of the CDR3 is 14 residues. V was clipped by 5 bases and J by 4 bases, with 15 bases between them. CDR1 LNHDA and CDR2 SQIVND come from the germline V gene (reference sequence). The CDR3 region is CASSASGTSYEQYF. The CDR3 bases are TGTGCCAGTAGTGCCAGTGGGACATCTTACGAGCAGTACTTC.

The chain recombines TRBV5-6 with TRBJ2-3; possibly TRBD2 for D (6 bases). This CDR3 comprises 19 residues. The V end lost 4 bases, the J end lost 2 bases, and 26 bases lay between the germline ends. Germline CDR1 and CDR2: SGHDT and YYEEEE. The CDR3 DNA is TGTGCCAGCAGCCCCCTCGGAGGGAGTGTGGAGAGGGCCACAGATACGCAGTATTTT. It is translated as CASSPLGGSVERATDTQYF.

The CDR3 sequence: CASSEGAGYTF. The CDR3 DNA reads TGTGCCAGCAGCGAGGGCGCGGGCTACACCTTC. The chain couples TRBV6-5 to TRBJ1-2; D is unclear. The CDR3 is made up of 11 amino acids. V shed 6 bases and J shed 8 bases, with 10 bases lying between them. Germline lookup yields CDR1 MNHEY and CDR2 SVGAGI.